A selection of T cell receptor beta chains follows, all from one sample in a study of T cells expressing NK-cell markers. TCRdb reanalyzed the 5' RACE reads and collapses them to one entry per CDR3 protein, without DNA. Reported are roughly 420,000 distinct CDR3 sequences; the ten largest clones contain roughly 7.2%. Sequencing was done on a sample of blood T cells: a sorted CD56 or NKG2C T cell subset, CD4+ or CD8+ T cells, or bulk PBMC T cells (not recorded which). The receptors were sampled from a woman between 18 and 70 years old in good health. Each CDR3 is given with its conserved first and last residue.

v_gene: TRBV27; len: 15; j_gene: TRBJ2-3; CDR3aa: CASSYRGISTDTQYF
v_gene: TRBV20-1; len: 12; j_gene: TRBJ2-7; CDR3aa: CSAGTRGYEQYF
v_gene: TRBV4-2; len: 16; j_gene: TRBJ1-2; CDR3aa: CASSQNPGQGAGGYTF
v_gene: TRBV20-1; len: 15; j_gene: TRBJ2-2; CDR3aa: CSARDSQGYTGELFF
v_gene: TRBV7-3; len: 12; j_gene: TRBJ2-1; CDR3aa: CASSSDWGEQFF
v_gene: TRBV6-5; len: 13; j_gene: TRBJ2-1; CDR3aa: CASSYSVGNEQFF
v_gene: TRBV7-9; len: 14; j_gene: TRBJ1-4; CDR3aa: CASSLGGLGEKLFF
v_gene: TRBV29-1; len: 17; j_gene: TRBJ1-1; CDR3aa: CSVEDGRQTNPNTEAFF
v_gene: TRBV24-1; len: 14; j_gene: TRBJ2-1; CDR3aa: CATSDPGQGNEQFF
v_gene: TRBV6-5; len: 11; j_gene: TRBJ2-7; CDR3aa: CAKGGVYEQYF
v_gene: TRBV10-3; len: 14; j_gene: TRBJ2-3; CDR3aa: CAISGRETRDTQYF
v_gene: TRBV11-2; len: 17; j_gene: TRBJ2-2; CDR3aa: CASSLVVRQANTGELFF
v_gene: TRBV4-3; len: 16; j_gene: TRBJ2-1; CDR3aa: CASSQDRRGGYNEQFF
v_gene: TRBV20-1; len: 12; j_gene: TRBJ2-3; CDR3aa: CSVRGLADTQYF
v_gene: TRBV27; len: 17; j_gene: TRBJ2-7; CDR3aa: CASSLSIGEVARDEQYF
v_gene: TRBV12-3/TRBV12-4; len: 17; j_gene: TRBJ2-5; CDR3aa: CASSLQFGGGAGETQYF
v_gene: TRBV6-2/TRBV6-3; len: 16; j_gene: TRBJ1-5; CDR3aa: CASSSGQGSSNQPQHF
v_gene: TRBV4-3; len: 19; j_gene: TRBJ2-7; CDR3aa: CASSQDLSVVAGVPYEQYF
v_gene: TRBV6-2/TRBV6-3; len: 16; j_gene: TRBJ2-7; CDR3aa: CASSKPWTVSSYEQYF
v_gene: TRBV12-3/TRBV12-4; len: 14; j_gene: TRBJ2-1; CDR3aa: CASSFPLGNNEQFF
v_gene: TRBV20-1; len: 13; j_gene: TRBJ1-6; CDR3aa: CSANTPGGDPLHF
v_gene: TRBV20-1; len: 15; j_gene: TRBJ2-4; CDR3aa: CSAPPFRVAKNIQYF
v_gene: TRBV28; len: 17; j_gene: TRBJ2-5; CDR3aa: CASSFSLGAGPQETQYF
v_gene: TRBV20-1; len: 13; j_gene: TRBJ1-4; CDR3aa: CSAHDSRNEKLFF
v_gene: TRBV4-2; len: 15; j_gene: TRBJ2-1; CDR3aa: CASSPLRGRSNEQFF
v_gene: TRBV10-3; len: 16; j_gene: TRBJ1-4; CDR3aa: CAISESPAGGSEKLFF
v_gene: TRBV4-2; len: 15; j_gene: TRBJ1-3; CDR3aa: CASSQDQPPWNTIYF
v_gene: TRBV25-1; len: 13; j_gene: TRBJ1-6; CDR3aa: CASSEDTDSPLHF
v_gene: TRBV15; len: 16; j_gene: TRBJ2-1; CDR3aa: CATSSPDLVPYNEQFF
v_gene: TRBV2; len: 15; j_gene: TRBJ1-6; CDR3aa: CASSAGDAYNSPLHF
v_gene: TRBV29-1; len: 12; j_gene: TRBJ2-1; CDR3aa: CSAGPTGNEQFF
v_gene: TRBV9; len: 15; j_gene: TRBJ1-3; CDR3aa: CASSVAGRAGNTIYF
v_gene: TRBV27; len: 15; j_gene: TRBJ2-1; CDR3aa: CASSSGLLAYNEQFF
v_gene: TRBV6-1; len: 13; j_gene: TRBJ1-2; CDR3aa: CASRETGDYGYTF
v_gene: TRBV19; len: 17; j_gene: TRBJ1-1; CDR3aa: CASAELARGVANTEAFF
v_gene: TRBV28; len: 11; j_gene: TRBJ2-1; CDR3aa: CASSKYNEQFF
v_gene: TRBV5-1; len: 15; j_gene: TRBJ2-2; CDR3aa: CASSTGHHRPGELFF
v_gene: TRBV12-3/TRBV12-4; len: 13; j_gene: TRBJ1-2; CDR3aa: CASSFVRGGGYTF
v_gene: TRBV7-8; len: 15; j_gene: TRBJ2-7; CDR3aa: CASSEGTGLSYEQYF
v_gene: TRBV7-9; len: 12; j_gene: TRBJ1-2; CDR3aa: CASSFEDGGYTF
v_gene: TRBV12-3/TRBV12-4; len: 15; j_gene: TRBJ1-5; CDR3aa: CASSFEVGGNQPQHF
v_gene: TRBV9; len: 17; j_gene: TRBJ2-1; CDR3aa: CASSVASGVTIYNEQFF
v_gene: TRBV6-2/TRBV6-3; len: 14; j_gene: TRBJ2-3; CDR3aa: CASSQGLSTDTQYF
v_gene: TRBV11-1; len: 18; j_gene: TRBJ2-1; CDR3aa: CASSTRLAGDPLHNEQFF
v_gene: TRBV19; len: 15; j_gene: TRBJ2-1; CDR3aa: CASSFSGTSSNEQFF
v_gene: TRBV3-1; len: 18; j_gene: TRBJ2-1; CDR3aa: CASSQSVLAGPGVDEQFF
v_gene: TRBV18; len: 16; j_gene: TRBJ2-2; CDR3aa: CASSPTGVPNTGELFF
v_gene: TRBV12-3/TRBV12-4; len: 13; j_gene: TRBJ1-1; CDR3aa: CASRGRMNTEAFF
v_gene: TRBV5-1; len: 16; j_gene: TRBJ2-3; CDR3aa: CASSLLAGGTTDMQYF
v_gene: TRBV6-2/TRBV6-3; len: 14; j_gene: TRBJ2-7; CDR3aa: CASSYGRQGVEQYF
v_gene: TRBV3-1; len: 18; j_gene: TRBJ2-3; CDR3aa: CASSHGTSGGAFTDTQYF
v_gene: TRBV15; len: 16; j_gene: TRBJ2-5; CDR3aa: CATSRGSQGDVETQYF
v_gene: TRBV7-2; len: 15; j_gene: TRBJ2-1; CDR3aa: CASSLGSGHYNEQFF
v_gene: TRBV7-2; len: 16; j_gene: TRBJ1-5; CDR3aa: CASSSQTGGGNQPQHF